The text below deals with one T cell receptor (beta chain). The data stem from a study of blood T cell repertoires in COVID-19. CDR3 length equals 16 residues. With 5 bases clipped from V and 8 bases from J, the junction kept 12 bases outside the gene matches. From germline, CDR1 is SGHNT and CDR2 YENEEA. Those who participated ranged in age from about 18 to 89 years and resided in about two dozen US areas. Assignment of participants to cohorts was predicated upon participant-reported clinical history. Recovered status applied to Cohort 3 donors who had two consecutive negative PCRs. It also applied to those with clearance or with symptom resolution. Sequencing used immunoSEQ multiplex PCR; TCRdb keeps in-frame clones, though not all of them. Of 220,000 or so clones in the sample, around 84% were seen once.

The material sequenced was PBMCs or T cells enriched from blood (not recorded which). This receptor was identified in a woman in her thirties or forties who had recovered from COVID-19. This chain links TRBV11-3 with TRBJ2-1; 10 bases map to TRBD1. Here the CDR3 reads CASSPRQGALVDEQFF. CDR3 sequence (DNA): TGTGCCAGCAGCCCTCGACAGGGGGCATTAGTGGATGAGCAGTTCTTC.